These 7 T cell receptor beta chains came from one sample sequenced in a study of shared clonotypes between healthy human individuals. TCRdb's copy holds only in-frame clones and misses some; the assay was immunoSEQ multiplex PCR. The sample includes a few million clones, approximately 94% of them seen just once. What was sequenced was naive CD4+ T cells sorted from blood. The subset: CD45RA+ positively selected. These receptor sequences come from a man aged 18 to 29 in good health.

The chain employs TRBV6-5 and TRBJ1-3, with 7 bases fitting TRBD1. The germline gives CDR1 MNHEY, CDR2 SVGAGI. The CDR3 runs 14 residues. J gave up 1 base and V 6 bases, and 3 bases lay outside the gene matches. In DNA form, the CDR3 reads TGTGCCAGCAGCCCGGGACAGTCTGGAAACACCATATATTTT. Its translation is CASSPGQSGNTIYF.

V usage is TRBV2 and J usage is TRBJ1-1; perhaps TRBD1 as D (5 bases). Germline CDR1 is SNHLY and CDR2 is FYNNEI. The CDR3 has 14 amino acids. The V end was cut by 6 bases, the J end by 3 bases, with 14 bases between. The CDR3, as DNA: TGTGCCAGCAGCGAGAGGGGTTCTGACACTGAAGCTTTCTTT. Translated: CASSERGSDTEAFF.

Regarding this clone: The sample has other DNA sequences that encode this CDR3 too. The CDR3 loop reads CASSYPTGELFF. The CDR3 DNA reads TGTGCCAGCAGCTACCCCACCGGGGAGCTGTTTTTT. The J gene is TRBJ2-2, the V gene TRBV6-5; D is undetermined. Germline V lookup: CDR1 MNHEY, CDR2 SVGAGI. CDR3 length: 12 amino acids. Trimming shortened V by 6 bases and J by 4 bases, and 6 bases separated the two germline ends.

The chain has TRBV5-1 and TRBJ2-2; no firm D call. The CDR3 length is 15 residues. Trimming took 4 bases from V and 4 from J, leaving 14 bases between them. Germline V gene sequence: CDR1 SGHRS, CDR2 YFSETQ. CDR3 nucleotide sequence: TGCGCCAGCAGCCCTCTTGCCGGAAGCACCGGGGAGCTGTTTTTT. Translating it yields CASSPLAGSTGELFF.

This rearrangement joins TRBV7-2 to TRBJ2-2; D is unresolved. This CDR3 comprises 15 residues. V was cut by 3 bases and J by 4 bases, with 12 bases left in between. The V gene's germline CDR1 is SGHTA and CDR2 FQGNSA. CDR3 sequence reads: CASSFTALTTGELFF. CDR3 bases: TGTGCCAGCAGCTTTACGGCGCTTACCACCGGGGAGCTGTTTTTT.

This rearrangement joins TRBV19 to TRBJ2-2, with D possibly TRBD1 on 5 matching bases. Trimming stripped 2 bases from V and 0 bases from J, with 7 bases between. This CDR3 has 15 amino acids. Germline CDR1 LNHDA, CDR2 SQIVND (reference sequence). CDR3: CASSISQANTGELFF. The CDR3 DNA sequence: TGTGCCAGTAGTATATCACAGGCGAACACCGGGGAGCTGTTTTTT.

This chain joins TRBV18 and TRBJ1-1; tentative D call: TRBD1 (5 bases). From germline, CDR1 is KGHSH and CDR2 LQKENI. CDR3 length: 13 amino acids. V was shortened by 4 bases and J by 5 bases, with 11 bases between the two germline ends. CDR3 in DNA: TGTGCCAGCTCACTACAGGATATTACTGAAGCTTTCTTT. Its protein product is CASSLQDITEAFF.